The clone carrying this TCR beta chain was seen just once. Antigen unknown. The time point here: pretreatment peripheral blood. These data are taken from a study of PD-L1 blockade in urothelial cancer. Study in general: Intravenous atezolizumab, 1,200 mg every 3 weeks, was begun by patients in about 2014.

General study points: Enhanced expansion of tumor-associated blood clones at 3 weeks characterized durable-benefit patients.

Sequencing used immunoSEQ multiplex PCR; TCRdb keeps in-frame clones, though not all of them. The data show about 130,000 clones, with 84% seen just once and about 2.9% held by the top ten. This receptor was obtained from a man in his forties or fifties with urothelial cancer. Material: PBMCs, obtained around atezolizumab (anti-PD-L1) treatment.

As DNA, the CDR3 is TGTGCCAGCAGTTTAACCCCGGCTAGCGGGAGTGAGCAGTACTTC. Translating gives CASSLTPASGSEQYF. The chain uses TRBV28 and TRBJ2-7; 10 bases align to TRBD2. The germline gives CDR1 MDHEN, CDR2 SYDVKM. The V and J ends lost 2 bases and 7 bases, in that order; junction bases with no gene match: 8. The CDR3 covers 15 residues.